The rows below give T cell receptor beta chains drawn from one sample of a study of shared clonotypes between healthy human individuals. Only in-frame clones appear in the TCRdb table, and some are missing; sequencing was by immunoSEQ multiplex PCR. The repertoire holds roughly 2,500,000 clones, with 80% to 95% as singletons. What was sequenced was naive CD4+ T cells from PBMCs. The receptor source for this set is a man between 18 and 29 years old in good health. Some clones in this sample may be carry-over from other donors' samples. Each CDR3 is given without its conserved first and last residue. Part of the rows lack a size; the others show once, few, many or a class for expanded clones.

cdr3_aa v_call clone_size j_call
ASSLSVSEQF TRBV28 - TRBJ2-1
ASTPQGASYEQY TRBV5-5 once TRBJ2-7
ASSSRATGAGYEQY TRBV6-5 - TRBJ2-7
ASSLYRQGPNIQY TRBV5-8 - TRBJ2-4
ASSQVGRLDYEQY TRBV4-1 - TRBJ2-7
ASSLGGHLEPQH TRBV2 - TRBJ1-5
ASSPPGLAGADTQY TRBV18 once TRBJ2-3
ASSQDWRSGYT TRBV4-2 - TRBJ1-2
ASTPLIGSNQPQH TRBV2 - TRBJ1-5
ASSLERRGADTQY TRBV7-8 - TRBJ2-3
ASSLAPRGRGEAF TRBV7-9 - TRBJ1-1
AWSVGRGQRRGKLF TRBV30 - TRBJ1-4
ASRGSQGGKETQY TRBV6-1 - TRBJ2-5
ASSAVSGYEQY TRBV2 - TRBJ2-7
ASNPQGDIKSPLH TRBV2 - TRBJ1-6
ASSPTMGRRVQY TRBV6-6 - TRBJ2-7
ASSQEGESYNSPLH TRBV4-1 - TRBJ1-6
ASSPGALGANVLT TRBV6-5 - TRBJ2-6
ASSSTGDPGYT TRBV5-4 - TRBJ1-2
ASMRQEPYGYT TRBV2 - TRBJ1-2
ASSLPTSGDYNEQF TRBV5-1 - TRBJ2-1
ASSAGQPQETQY TRBV9 once TRBJ2-5
ASSPRTGYGYT TRBV27 few TRBJ1-2
SALRSGDREQY TRBV29-1 - TRBJ2-7
ASSPFHQKPTDTQY TRBV18 - TRBJ2-3
ASSGQGANQPQH TRBV25-1 - TRBJ1-5
SVLRVTGLEAF TRBV29-1 few TRBJ1-1
SVVRGPMNTEAF TRBV29-1 - TRBJ1-1
ASSTSRGGSNEKLF TRBV18 - TRBJ1-4
ASSVGLAGVHNEQF TRBV7-3 - TRBJ2-1
ASSLELAPYNEQF TRBV5-4 - TRBJ2-1
ASSLQGAWETQY TRBV27 - TRBJ2-5
ASTRGPEVVEAF TRBV5-4 - TRBJ1-1
ASSLGTSNHEQY TRBV7-2 - TRBJ2-7
ASSLVQERSQETQY TRBV5-4 - TRBJ2-5
ASSPPGVSYEQY TRBV18 - TRBJ2-7
ASSSFQGSLF TRBV28 - TRBJ2-2
ASSEAGTASNQPQH TRBV25-1 - TRBJ1-5
ASSFGGRQGLNTEAF TRBV5-6 - TRBJ1-1
ASSSEQGASYEQY TRBV2 - TRBJ2-7
SVDAPGAGEAF TRBV29-1 - TRBJ1-1
ASSVPGATNEKLF TRBV25-1 - TRBJ1-4
ASSLARGYLMNTEAF TRBV11-1 - TRBJ1-1
ASSLRQGTDTQY TRBV7-9 - TRBJ2-3
ASSLWSAGYT TRBV28 - TRBJ1-2
ASSARQGSGANVLT TRBV6-1 - TRBJ2-6
ASSRQGYEQY TRBV7-9 - TRBJ2-7
ASHRGSEQY TRBV30 once TRBJ2-7
ASSRDTRELF TRBV19 - TRBJ2-2
ASSRTGQGARETQY TRBV5-1 once TRBJ2-5
ASSAYGPGETQY TRBV6-1 - TRBJ2-5
AWSRPGGLETQY TRBV30 - TRBJ2-5
ASSFGKNEKLF TRBV5-6 - TRBJ1-4
AWSVGKGEQY TRBV30 - TRBJ2-7
ASSFDRGRDNEQF TRBV27 - TRBJ2-1
ASSPLPGTGDAETQY TRBV7-9 - TRBJ2-5
ASSFLSSGSRAF TRBV27 - TRBJ2-1
SVDGGDYSYNEQF TRBV29-1 - TRBJ2-1
ASSSHSQLEQY TRBV7-3 - TRBJ2-7
ASSGGPRSSYEQY TRBV25-1 - TRBJ2-7